Below are 11 T cell receptor beta chains sequenced from a single sample in a study of liver allograft versus peripheral blood T cells. Study background: Comparing T cell receptor repertoires in transplanted livers with those in recipients' peripheral blood was part of the design.

MiXCR was run by TCRdb on the reads, yielding one entry per CDR3 protein. Counted here are under 4,500 distinct CDR3 sequences, around 16% occurring once; the ten biggest clones make up approximately 22%. These TCRs come from a human patient who had a liver transplant. Part of the T cell pool may stem from the graft donor.

By frequency in the sample, this clonotype is medium-sized. V usage is TRBV5-6 and J usage is TRBJ1-6, with TRBD1 matching 10 bases. This CDR3 is 16 amino acids long. J was trimmed by 7 bases and V by 4 bases; bases with no gene match: 8. Germline values: CDR1 SGHDT, CDR2 YYEEEE. The CDR3 bases are TGTGCCAGCAGCCCTGGGACAGGGGCAGGGAATTCACCCCTCCACTTT. Translated: CASSPGTGAGNSPLHF.

This chain connects TRBV5-4 to TRBJ1-1; D not resolved. Germline V gene data show CDR1 as SGHNT and CDR2 as YYREEE (reference sequence). V lost 4 bases, J lost 4 bases, and 20 bases lay in between. The CDR3 consists of 16 residues. The CDR3 DNA is TGTGCCAGCAGCCCGGAGAGTGCGGGGTTGGGCACTGAAGCTTTCTTT. Amino acid sequence: CASSPESAGLGTEAFF.

This clonotype was recorded at least ten times. The chain combines TRBV20-1 with TRBJ2-2; 11 bases are shared with TRBD1. The CDR3 has 14 residues. With 6 bases clipped from V and 7 bases from J, the junction kept 7 bases outside the gene matches. The germline V gene has CDR1 DFQATT and CDR2 SNEGSKA (reference sequence). The CDR3 nucleotides are TGCAGTGCCTCGGGACAGGGGGATATCGGGGAGCTGTTTTTT. This translates into CSASGQGDIGELFF.

This clonotype was detected only a few times. The V and J genes are TRBV27 and TRBJ2-6, with a possible D match to TRBD1 (6 bases). V was clipped by 6 bases and J by 0 bases, with 9 bases between them. The CDR3 consists of 15 residues. In germline, CDR1 is MNHEY, CDR2 SMNVEV (reference sequence). CDR3 DNA: TGTGCCAGCAGGGAACAGGGCTCTGGGGCCAACGTCCTGACTTTC. Protein: CASREQGSGANVLTF.

This clonotype is classed as medium-sized. V and J are TRBV7-2 and TRBJ2-7; no clear D. V lost 1 base, J lost 0 bases, and 10 bases lay in between. The CDR3 is 15 residues long. Per the germline V gene, CDR1 is SGHTA and CDR2 is FQGNSA. The CDR3 bases are TGTGCCAGCAGCTTAGGACAAATACCCTCCTACGAGCAGTACTTC. Its translation: CASSLGQIPSYEQYF.

As to this clonotype: This may come from a read error, since a much larger clone is one base off. The V call is TRBV6-6, the J call TRBJ1-2, with D hard to call. Trimming stripped 5 bases from V and 7 bases from J, with 8 bases between. Germline V gene lookup returns CDR1 MNHNY and CDR2 SVGAGI (reference sequence). This CDR3 region has 11 residues. The CDR3 is CASSMEFGYTF. The CDR3 nucleotides are TGTGCCAGCAGTATGGAATTTGGCTACACCTTC.

V usage is TRBV18 and J usage is TRBJ2-7, with 10 bases aligning to TRBD1. CDR3 length: 15 residues. Trimming took 0 bases from V and 4 from J; bases not matched to a gene: 3. The germline gives CDR1 KGHSH, CDR2 LQKENI. This CDR3 is CASSPPGQGFYEQYF. Written as DNA, the CDR3 is TGTGCCAGCTCACCACCGGGACAGGGGTTTTACGAGCAGTACTTC.

By frequency in the sample, this clonotype is large. The chain uses TRBV6-2 or TRBV6-3 and TRBJ2-7; 13 nucleotides match TRBD2. After removal of 6 bases from V and 0 bases from J, the junction contained 2 bases not matched to a gene. The CDR3 has 15 amino acids. Germline V CDR1 and CDR2: MNHEY, SVGEGT. CDR3 DNA sequence: TGTGCCAGCAGACTAGCGGGAGGGAGCTCCTACGAGCAGTACGTC. As protein: CASRLAGGSSYEQYV.

This clonotype ranks as medium-sized. The chain recombines TRBV20-1 with TRBJ1-5; unclear D gene. The CDR3 is 14 amino acids. V was trimmed by 0 bases and J by 5 bases, leaving 11 bases between them. From germline, CDR1 is DFQATT and CDR2 SNEGSKA (reference sequence). The CDR3: CSAREGSLDQPQHF. CDR3 nucleotide sequence: TGCAGTGCTAGAGAGGGCAGCCTTGATCAGCCCCAGCATTTT.

This clonotype qualifies as medium-sized. This chain uses TRBV6-5 with TRBJ1-5, with 7 bases identical to TRBD1. The CDR3 loop spans 14 amino acids. Trimming took 4 bases from V and 6 from J; bases not matched to a gene: 6. Per germline, CDR1 MNHEY and CDR2 SVGAGI. For the CDR3, the DNA is TGTGCCAGCAGTTCCGACAGGGATCGTCAGCCCCAGCATTTT. As protein: CASSSDRDRQPQHF.

In its sample, this clonotype is medium-sized (0.01 to 0.1%). This chain links TRBV5-6 with TRBJ1-1; D not resolved. CDR1 and CDR2 from the germline V gene are SGHDT and YYEEEE. Trimming left V 1 base short and J 2 bases short, with 9 bases between. The CDR3 sequence is 14 residues long. CDR3 region: CASSLRYSNTEAFF. Here the CDR3 DNA reads TGTGCCAGCAGCTTGCGGTACAGCAACACTGAAGCTTTCTTT.